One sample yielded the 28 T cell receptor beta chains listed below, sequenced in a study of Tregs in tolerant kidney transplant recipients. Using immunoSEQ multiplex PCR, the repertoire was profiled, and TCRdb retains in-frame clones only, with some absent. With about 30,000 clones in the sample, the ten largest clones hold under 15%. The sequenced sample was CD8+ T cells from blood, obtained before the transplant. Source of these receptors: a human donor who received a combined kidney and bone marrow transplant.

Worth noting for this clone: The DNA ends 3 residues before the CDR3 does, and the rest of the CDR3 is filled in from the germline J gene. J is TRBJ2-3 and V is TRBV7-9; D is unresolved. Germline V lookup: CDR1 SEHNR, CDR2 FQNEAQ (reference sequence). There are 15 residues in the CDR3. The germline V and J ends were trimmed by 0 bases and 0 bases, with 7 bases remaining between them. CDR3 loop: CASSLAGGSTDTQYF. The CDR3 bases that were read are TGTGCCAGCAGCTTAGCTGGCGGTAGCACAGATACG. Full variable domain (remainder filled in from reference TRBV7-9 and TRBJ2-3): DTGVSQNPRHKITKRGQNVTFRCDPISEHNRLYWYRQTLGQGPEFLTYFQNEAQLEKSRLLSDRFSAERPKGSFSTLEIQRTEQGDSAMYLCASSLAGGSTDTQYFGPGTRLTVL.

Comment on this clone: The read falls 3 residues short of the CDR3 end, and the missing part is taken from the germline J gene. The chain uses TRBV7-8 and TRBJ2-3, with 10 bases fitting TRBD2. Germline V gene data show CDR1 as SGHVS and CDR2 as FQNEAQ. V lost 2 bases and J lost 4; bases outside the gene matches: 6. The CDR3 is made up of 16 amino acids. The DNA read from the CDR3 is TGTGCCAGCAGCTTATGGGCTAGCGGGAGTTCAGATACG. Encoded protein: CASSLWASGSSDT. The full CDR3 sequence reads CASSLWASGSSDTQYF.

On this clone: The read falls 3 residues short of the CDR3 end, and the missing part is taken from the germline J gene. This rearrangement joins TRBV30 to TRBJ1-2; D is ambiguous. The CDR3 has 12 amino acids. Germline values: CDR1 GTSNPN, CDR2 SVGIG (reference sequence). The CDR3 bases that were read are TGTGCCTGGAGTGCCGGGGTGCCAGGC. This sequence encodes CAWSAGVPG. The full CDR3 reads CAWSAGVPGYTF.

CDR3 DNA (partial): TGTGCCAGTAGCACGGGGGGGCAACGCCGCTACGAG. Protein product: CASSTGGQRRYE. The whole CDR3 sequence is CASSTGGQRRYEQYF. The chain recombines TRBV19 with TRBJ2-7, with TRBD2 identical over 8 bases. The missing CDR3 end, 3 residues past where the read stops, is filled in from the germline J gene. The CDR3 has 15 amino acids. The V gene end was trimmed by 6 bases and the J gene end by 3 bases; junction bases not matched to a gene: 10. Germline V gene lookup returns CDR1 LNHDA and CDR2 SQIVND (reference sequence).

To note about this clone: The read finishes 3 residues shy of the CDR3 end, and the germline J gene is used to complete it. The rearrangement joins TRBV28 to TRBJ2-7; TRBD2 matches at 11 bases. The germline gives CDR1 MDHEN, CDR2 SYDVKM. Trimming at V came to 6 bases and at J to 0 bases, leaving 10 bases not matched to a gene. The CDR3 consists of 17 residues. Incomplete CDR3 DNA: TGTGCCAGCAGCTCGACCCCACTAGCGGGAGACTCCTACGAG. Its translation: CASSSTPLAGDSYE. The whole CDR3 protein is CASSSTPLAGDSYEQYF. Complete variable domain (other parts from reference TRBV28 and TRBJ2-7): DVKVTQSSRYLVKRTGEKVFLECVQDMDHENMFWYRQDPGLGLRLIYFSYDVKMKEKGDIPEGYSVSREKKERFSLILESASTNQTSMYLCASSSTPLAGDSYEQYFGPGTRLTVT.

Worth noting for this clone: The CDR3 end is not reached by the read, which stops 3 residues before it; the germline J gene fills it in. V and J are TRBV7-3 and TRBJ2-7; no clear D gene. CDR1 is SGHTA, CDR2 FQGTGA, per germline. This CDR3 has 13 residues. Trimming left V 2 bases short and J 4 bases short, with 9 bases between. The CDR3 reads CASSLGLLYEQYF. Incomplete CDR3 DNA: TGTGCCAGCAGCTTAGGCCTGCTGTACGAG.

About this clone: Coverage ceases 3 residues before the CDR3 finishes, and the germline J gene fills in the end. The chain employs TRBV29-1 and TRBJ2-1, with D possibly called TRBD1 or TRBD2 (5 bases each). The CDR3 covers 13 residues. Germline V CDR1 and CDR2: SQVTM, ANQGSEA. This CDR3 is CNAGSSSYNEQFF. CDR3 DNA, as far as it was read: TGCAACGCAGGGAGTAGCTCCTACAATGAG.

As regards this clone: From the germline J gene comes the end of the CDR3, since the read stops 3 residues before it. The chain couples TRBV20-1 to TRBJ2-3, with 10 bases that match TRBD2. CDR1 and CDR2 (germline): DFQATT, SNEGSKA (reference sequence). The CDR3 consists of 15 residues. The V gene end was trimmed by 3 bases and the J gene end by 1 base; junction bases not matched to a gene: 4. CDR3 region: CSASELAGGTDTQYF. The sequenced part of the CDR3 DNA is TGCAGTGCTAGTGAGCTAGCGGGAGGCACAGATACG.

This chain's CDR3 is CASSRPPGQGLQETQYF. Partial CDR3 DNA: TGTGCCAGCAGCCGACCCCCGGGACAGGGTCTCCAAGAGACC. V usage is TRBV7-8 and J usage is TRBJ2-5; 9 bases align to TRBD1. The CDR3 goes on 3 residues after the read ends, and that part is filled in from the germline J gene. The trim removed 5 bases at V and 1 base at J, leaving 11 bases unmatched. The CDR3 consists of 17 residues. The germline CDR1 and CDR2 sequences are SGHVS and FQNEAQ. The full variable domain, completed using reference TRBV7-8 and TRBJ2-5, is GAGVSQSPRYKVAKRGQDVALRCDPISGHVSLFWYQQALGQGPEFLTYFQNEAQLDKSGLPSDRFFAERPEGSVSTLKIQRTQQEDSAVYLCASSRPPGQGLQETQYFGPGTRLLVL.

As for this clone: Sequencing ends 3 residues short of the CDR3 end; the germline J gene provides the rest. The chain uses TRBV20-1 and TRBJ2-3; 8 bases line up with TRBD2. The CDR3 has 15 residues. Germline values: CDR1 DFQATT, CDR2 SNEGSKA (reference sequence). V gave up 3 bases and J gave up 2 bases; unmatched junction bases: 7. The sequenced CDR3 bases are TGCAGTGCTAGTACGTTAGCGGGAAACACAGATACG. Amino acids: CSASTLAGNTDT. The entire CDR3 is CSASTLAGNTDTQYF.

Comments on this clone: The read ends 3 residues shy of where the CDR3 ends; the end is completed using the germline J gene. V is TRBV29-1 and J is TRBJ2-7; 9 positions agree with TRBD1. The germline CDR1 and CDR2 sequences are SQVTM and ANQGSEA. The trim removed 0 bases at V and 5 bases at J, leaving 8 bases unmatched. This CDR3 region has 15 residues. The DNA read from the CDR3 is TGCAGCGTTGAAGATCCACCGGGACAGGGTAACGAG. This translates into CSVEDPPGQGNE. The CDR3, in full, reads CSVEDPPGQGNEQYF.

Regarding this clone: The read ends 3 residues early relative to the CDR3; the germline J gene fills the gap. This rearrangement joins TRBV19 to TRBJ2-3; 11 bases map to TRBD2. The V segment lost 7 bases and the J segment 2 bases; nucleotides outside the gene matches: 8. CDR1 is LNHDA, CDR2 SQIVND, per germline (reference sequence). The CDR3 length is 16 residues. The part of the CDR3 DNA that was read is TGTGCCAGTAATCTCCTAGCGGGAGGACCCACAGATACG. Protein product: CASNLLAGGPTDT. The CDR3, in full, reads CASNLLAGGPTDTQYF. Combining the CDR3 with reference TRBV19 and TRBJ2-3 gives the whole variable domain DGGITQSPKYLFRKEGQNVTLSCEQNLNHDAMYWYRQDPGQGLRLIYYSQIVNDFQKGDIAEGYSVSREKKESFPLTVTSAQKNPTAFYLCASNLLAGGPTDTQYFGPGTRLTVL.

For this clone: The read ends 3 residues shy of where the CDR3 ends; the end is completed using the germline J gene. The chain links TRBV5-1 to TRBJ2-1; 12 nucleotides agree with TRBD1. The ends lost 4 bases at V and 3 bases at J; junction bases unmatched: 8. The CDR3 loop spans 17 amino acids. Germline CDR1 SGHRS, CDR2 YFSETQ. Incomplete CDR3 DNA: TGCGCCAGCAGCCCGGGACAGGGGGCTCTGAACTACAATGAG. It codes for CASSPGQGALNYNE. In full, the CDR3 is CASSPGQGALNYNEQFF.

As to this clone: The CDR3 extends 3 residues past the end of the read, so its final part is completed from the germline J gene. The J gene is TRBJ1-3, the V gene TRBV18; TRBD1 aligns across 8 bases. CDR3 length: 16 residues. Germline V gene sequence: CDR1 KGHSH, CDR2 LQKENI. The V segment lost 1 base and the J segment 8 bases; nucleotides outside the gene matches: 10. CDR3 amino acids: CASSPLPGQEGHTIYF. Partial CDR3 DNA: TGTGCCAGCTCACCACTCCCGGGACAGGAGGGTCACACC.

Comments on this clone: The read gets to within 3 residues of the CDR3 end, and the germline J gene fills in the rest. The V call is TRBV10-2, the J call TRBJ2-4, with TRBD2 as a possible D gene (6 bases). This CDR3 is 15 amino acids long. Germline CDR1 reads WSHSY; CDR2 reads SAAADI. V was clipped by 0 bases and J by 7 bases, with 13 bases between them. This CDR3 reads CASSESGGEVNIQYF. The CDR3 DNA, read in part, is TGCGCCAGCAGTGAGTCGGGGGGAGAGGTTAACATT.

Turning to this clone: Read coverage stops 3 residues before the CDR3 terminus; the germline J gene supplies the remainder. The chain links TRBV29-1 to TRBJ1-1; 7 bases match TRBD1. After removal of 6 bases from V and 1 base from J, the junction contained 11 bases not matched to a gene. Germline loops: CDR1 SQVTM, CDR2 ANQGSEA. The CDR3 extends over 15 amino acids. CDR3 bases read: TGCAGCGTCGAACAACTGACAGGGCAGAACACTGAA. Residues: CSVEQLTGQNTE. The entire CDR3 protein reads CSVEQLTGQNTEAFF.

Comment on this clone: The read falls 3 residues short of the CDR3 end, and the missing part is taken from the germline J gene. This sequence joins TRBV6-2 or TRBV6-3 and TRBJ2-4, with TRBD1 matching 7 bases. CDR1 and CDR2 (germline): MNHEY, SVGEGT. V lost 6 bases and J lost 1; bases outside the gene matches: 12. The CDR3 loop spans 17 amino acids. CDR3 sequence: CASSDLIAGGAKNIQYF. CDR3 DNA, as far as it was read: TGTGCCAGCAGCGATTTAATCGCAGGGGGTGCCAAAAACATT.

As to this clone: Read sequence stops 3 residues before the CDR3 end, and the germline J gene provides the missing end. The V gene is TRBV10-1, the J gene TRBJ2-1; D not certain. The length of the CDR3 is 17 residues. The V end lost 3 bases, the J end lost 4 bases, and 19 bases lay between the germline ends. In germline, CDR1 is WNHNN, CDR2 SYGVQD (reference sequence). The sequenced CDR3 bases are TGCGCCAGCAGTGATAGCCCTTCGGCTTGGAATTACAATGAG. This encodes CASSDSPSAWNYNE. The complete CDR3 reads CASSDSPSAWNYNEQFF.

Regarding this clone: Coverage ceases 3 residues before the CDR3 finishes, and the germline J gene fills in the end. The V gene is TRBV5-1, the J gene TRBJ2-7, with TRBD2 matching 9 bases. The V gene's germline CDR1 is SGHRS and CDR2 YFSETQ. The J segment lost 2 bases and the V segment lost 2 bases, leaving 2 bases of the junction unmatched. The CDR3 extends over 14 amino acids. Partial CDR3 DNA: TGCGCCAGCAGCTTTACTAGCGGGCCCTACGAG. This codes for CASSFTSGPYE. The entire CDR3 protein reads CASSFTSGPYEQYF.

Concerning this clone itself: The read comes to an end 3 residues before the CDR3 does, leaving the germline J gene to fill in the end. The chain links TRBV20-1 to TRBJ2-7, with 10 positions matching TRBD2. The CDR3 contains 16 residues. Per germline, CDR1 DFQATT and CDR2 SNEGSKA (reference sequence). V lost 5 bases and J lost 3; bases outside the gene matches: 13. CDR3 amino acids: CSAPHPGTSAHYEQYF. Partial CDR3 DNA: TGCAGTGCTCCTCACCCCGGGACTAGCGCACACTACGAG.

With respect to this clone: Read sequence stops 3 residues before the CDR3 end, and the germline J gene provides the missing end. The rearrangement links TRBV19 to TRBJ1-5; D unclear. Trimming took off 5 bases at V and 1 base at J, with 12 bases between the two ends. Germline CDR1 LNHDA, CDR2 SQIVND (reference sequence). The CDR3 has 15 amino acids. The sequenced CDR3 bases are TGTGCCAGTAGTCTCCCATACGGGAGCAATCAGCCC. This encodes CASSLPYGSNQP. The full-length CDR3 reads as CASSLPYGSNQPQHF.

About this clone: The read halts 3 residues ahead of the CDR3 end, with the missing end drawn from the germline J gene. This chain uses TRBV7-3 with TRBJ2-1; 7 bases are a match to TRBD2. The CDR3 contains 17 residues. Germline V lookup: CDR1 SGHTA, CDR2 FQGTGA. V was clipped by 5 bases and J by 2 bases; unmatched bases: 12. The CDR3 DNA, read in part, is TGTGCCAGCAGCAAACACGACTGGGGGGGACCCTACAATGAG. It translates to CASSKHDWGGPYNE. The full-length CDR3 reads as CASSKHDWGGPYNEQFF.

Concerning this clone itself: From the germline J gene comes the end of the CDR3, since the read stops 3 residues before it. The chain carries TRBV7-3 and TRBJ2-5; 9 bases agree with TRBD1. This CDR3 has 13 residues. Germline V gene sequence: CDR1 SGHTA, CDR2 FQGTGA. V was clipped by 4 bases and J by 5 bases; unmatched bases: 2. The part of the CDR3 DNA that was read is TGTGCCAGCAGCTCTGGACAGGGGGAGACC. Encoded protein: CASSSGQGET. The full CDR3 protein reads CASSSGQGETQYF.

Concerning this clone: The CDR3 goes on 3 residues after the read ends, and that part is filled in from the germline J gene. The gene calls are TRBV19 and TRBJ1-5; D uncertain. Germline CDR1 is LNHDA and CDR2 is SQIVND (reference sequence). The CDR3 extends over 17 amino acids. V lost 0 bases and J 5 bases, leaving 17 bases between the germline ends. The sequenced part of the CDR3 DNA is TGTGCCAGTAGTATAGATGGCATGAGACACGATTATCAGCCC. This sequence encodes CASSIDGMRHDYQP. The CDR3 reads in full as CASSIDGMRHDYQPQHF.

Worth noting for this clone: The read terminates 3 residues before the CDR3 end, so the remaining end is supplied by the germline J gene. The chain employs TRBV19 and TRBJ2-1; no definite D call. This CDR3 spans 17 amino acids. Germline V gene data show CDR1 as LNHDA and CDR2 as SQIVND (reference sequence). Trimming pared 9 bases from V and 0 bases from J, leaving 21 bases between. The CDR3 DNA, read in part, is TGTGCCAGCCATGCCACCGCCACGGCGGACTCCTACAATGAG. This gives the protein CASHATATADSYNE. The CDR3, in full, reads CASHATATADSYNEQFF.

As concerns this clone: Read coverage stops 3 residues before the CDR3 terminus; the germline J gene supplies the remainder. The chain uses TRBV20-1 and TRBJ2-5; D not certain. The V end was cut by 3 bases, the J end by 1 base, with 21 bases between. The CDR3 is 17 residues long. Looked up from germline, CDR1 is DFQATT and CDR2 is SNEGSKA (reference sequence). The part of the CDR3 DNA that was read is TGCAGTGCTAGCGCCCCAACAGCCACAAATCTCCAAGAGACC. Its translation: CSASAPTATNLQET. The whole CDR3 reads CSASAPTATNLQETQYF.

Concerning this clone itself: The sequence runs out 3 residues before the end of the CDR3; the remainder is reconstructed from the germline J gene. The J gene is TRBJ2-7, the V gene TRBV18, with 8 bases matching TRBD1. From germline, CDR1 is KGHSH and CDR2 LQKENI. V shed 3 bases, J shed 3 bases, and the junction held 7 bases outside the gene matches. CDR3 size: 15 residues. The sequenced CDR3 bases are TGTGCCAGCTCACCCTCCCACGACAGGGGCTACGAG. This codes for CASSPSHDRGYE. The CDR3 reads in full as CASSPSHDRGYEQYF.

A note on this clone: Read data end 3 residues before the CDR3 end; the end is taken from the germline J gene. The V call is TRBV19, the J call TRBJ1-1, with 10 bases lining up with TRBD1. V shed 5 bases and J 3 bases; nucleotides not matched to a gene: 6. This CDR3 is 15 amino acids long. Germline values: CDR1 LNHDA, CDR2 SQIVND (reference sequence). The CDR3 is CASSPRDRGYTEAFF. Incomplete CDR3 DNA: TGTGCCAGTAGTCCTCGGGACAGGGGTTACACTGAA. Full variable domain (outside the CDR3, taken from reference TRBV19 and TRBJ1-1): DGGITQSPKYLFRKEGQNVTLSCEQNLNHDAMYWYRQDPGQGLRLIYYSQIVNDFQKGDIAEGYSVSREKKESFPLTVTSAQKNPTAFYLCASSPRDRGYTEAFFGQGTRLTVV.